The clone carrying this T cell receptor (beta chain) was detected many times. Its specificity is unknown. This specimen comes from a study of identical twins. General observations from the study: Diverse VJ usage suggested most zero-insertion clonotypes were not invariant T cells. The study found weaker excess twin sharing in beta out-of-frame sequences.

TCRdb used MiXCR to reprocess the 5' RACE reads, holding one entry per CDR3 protein. In the table there are hundreds of thousands of distinct CDR3 sequences, 18% of which are singletons. Germline V lookup: CDR1 WSHSY, CDR2 SAAADI. The CDR3 extends over 13 amino acids. Trimming stripped 0 bases from V and 7 bases from J, with 8 bases between. This sample was shared with a second study, whose subject was T cells expressing NK-cell markers. That investigation notes: CD3+CD56+NKG2C+, CD3+CD56+NKG2C- and CD3+CD56-NKG2C+ T cells, once sorted, supplied the TCR beta repertoires. The CD3+CD56-NKG2C+ fraction was also led by these clonotypes in a few donors.

The sequence derives from a woman aged 18-29 years in good health. The sample taken for sequencing was PBMCs. This rearrangement joins TRBV10-2 to TRBJ2-3; D remains ambiguous. The CDR3 region has the DNA TGCGCCAGCAGTGAGTCGGCGGCCTATACGCAGTATTTT. Translated: CASSESAAYTQYF.